This TCR beta chain was captured in a study of blood T cell repertoires in COVID-19 (dated by TCRdb to about 2020). Some background on the complete study: Collaborator samples came from the United States, Italy and Spain and covered acute and convalescent phases of COVID-19. The material from the prospective study consisted of cDNA or gDNA derived from T cells, B-cell-depleted T cells, or PBMCs. Deeply sampled blood TCRbeta repertoires from subjects exposed to, actively infected with, or recovered from COVID-19 were included in the dataset. Where available, HLA class I and class II types were taken from metadata supplied by the sample provider and were not determined by assay-based typing. The repertoires were made available in a free public database intended to serve as a resource for research on the immune response to SARS-CoV-2. A de-identified subject ID, COVID-19 status, age in years and sex were almost always included in the sample metadata. Samples came from the ongoing ImmuneRACE study (first 160 participants) plus 1,254 subjects from 6 global collaborators. The research as a whole found: Clinical and demographic metadata were provided uncurated, with the amount varying by source and participant.

Remarks on this clone: What this receptor recognizes is not known. Base quality data are lacking; no much larger clone is found one base away.

Whole blood was collected in K2EDTA tubes by collaborating institutions according to the institutions' own protocols. For TCRbeta analysis, collaborators shipped samples as frozen whole blood, isolated PBMCs, or DNA extracted from either of those sample types. The immunoSEQ Assay, a bias-controlled multiplex PCR, was used to amplify TCRbeta CDR3 regions from genomic DNA. In the paper's pipeline: Within the assay, amplification of reference gene primers was used to estimate how many nucleated cells each sample contained. To quantify the absolute abundance of each unique TCRbeta CDR3 rearrangement, sequence reads were collapsed and filtered. Productive Simpson clonality was computed per sample as the square root of Simpson's diversity index over productive rearrangements. TCRdb retrieved this table from immuneACCESS and kept in-frame rearrangements only. Not all clones are present; in checked studies, unresolved V genes account for under half, and no reason is known for the remainder. V and J calls and clone size are those listed in that table; D and trimming were worked out from the DNA. In all, the sample holds approximately 69,000 clones, and around 90% of those were seen once. The ten largest make up roughly 29% of the sample.

The source material was peripheral blood. The sequence came from a man aged 45-60 years with acute or convalescent COVID-19.

The bases read TGTGCCAGCAGTGGTCAGTTTAATTCACCCCTCCACTTT. Its amino acids are CASSGQFNSPLHF. The chain joins TRBV2 to TRBJ1-6, with no D gene named confidently. V lost 4 bases and J lost 6 bases; the stretch between them is 7 bases long. Reading from cysteine to phenylalanine, the CDR3 counts 13 amino acids. Only the CDR3 region is kept as DNA, spanning 39 bases read in frame from base 1. CDR1 and CDR2, looked up from the germline V gene, are SNHLY and FYNNEI.